Shown below are 13 T cell receptor beta chains from a single sample sequenced in a study of a mutant IDH1 vaccine in newly diagnosed glioma. Time point specified: week 11, during vaccination. Vaccination used 300 ug of mutant IDH1 20-mer peptide per dose, with topical imiquimod. Assay: immunoSEQ multiplex PCR; the TCRdb copy retains only in-frame clones and omits some. The sample contains tens of thousands of clones, 70% of which appear only once. These TCRs' antigens remain unknown. Source: peripheral blood mononuclear cells (PBMCs), taken from a glioma patient whose treatment included an IDH1 peptide vaccine. Every receptor here comes from a man in his late teens or twenties with glioma. Some clones in this sample may be carry-over from other donors' samples.

V is TRBV30 and J is TRBJ2-3; D not resolved. V dropped 0 bases and J dropped 0 bases, with 10 bases sitting between them. The CDR3 length is 15 residues. From germline, CDR1 is GTSNPN and CDR2 SVGIG (reference sequence). The CDR3 sequence is CAWSVRGSSTDTQYF. The CDR3 DNA is TGTGCCTGGAGTGTACGAGGCAGTAGCACAGATACGCAGTATTTT.

The chain recombines TRBV28 with TRBJ2-2; D remains ambiguous. V lost 4 bases to trimming and J lost 5 bases, with 8 bases between them. Germline loops: CDR1 MDHEN, CDR2 SYDVKM. CDR3 length equals 13 residues. The CDR3, as DNA: TGTGCCAGCAGTTCCGAGTGGACCGGGGAGCTGTTTTTT. Amino acid sequence: CASSSEWTGELFF.

This clone has only a few counts. This rearrangement joins TRBV6-1 to TRBJ2-2; TRBD1 aligns across 8 bases. The V gene's germline CDR1 is MNHNS and CDR2 SASEGT. V lost 3 bases, J lost 6 bases, and 9 bases stayed unmatched. The CDR3 has 16 amino acids. The CDR3 protein is CASSEMLGTGPGELFF. CDR3 bases: TGTGCCAGCAGTGAGATGCTAGGGACAGGTCCCGGGGAGCTGTTTTTT.

V is TRBV19 and J is TRBJ1-5; D gene unclear. The V end was cut by 3 bases, the J end by 1 base, with 4 bases between. Per germline, CDR1 LNHDA and CDR2 SQIVND (reference sequence). The CDR3 loop spans 13 amino acids. The CDR3 reads CASSMGSNQPQHF. In DNA, the CDR3 is TGTGCCAGTAGTATGGGGAGCAATCAGCCCCAGCATTTT. The entire variable domain, with the rest obtained from reference TRBV19 and TRBJ1-5, is as follows: DGGITQSPKYLFRKEGQNVTLSCEQNLNHDAMYWYRQDPGQGLRLIYYSQIVNDFQKGDIAEGYSVSREKKESFPLTVTSAQKNPTAFYLCASSMGSNQPQHFGDGTRLSIL.

The J gene is TRBJ2-3, the V gene TRBV4-1; no definite D call. V dropped 0 bases and J dropped 3 bases, with 7 bases sitting between them. This CDR3 is 14 amino acids long. Looked up from germline, CDR1 is MGHRA and CDR2 is YSYEKL. The CDR3, as DNA: TGCGCCAGCAGCCAAGATCACGGAACAGATACGCAGTATTTT. The encoded protein is CASSQDHGTDTQYF.

CDR3 loop: CASSGRDRLSYEQYF. As DNA, the CDR3 is TGTGCCAGCAGCGGAAGGGACAGGCTGTCCTACGAGCAGTACTTC. V gene TRBV5-8 combines with J gene TRBJ2-7; the match to TRBD1 covers 8 bases. Germline-derived CDR1 and CDR2 are SGHTS and YDEGEE. V gave up 4 bases and J gave up 1 base; unmatched junction bases: 7. The length of the CDR3 is 15 residues. Based on the CDR3 plus reference TRBV5-8 and TRBJ2-7, the full variable domain is EAGVTQSPTHLIKTRGQQATLRCSPISGHTSVYWYQQALGLGLQFLLWYDEGEERNRGNFPPRFSGRQFPNYSSELNVNALELEDSALYLCASSGRDRLSYEQYFGPGTRLTVT.

The chain joins TRBV9 to TRBJ2-5, with 7 bases aligning to TRBD1. Germline V lookup: CDR1 SGDLS, CDR2 YYNGEE. J gave up 6 bases and V 0 bases, and 5 bases lay outside the gene matches. The CDR3 covers 14 residues. The CDR3 region has the DNA TGTGCCAGCAGCGTAGATGGACAGGTTAAGACCCAGTACTTC. It translates to CASSVDGQVKTQYF.

This sequence joins TRBV5-4 and TRBJ1-1; a possible D gene is TRBD1 (5 bases). This CDR3 comprises 15 residues. Trimming removed 4 bases at V and 1 base at J, with 14 bases between. Germline CDR1 SGHNT, CDR2 YYREEE (reference sequence). The CDR3 region has the DNA TGTGCCAGCAGCCCCGGTGGGGGGGGGAACACTGAAGCTTTCTTT. This codes for CASSPGGGGNTEAFF.

J is TRBJ2-2 and V is TRBV6-6; no clear D gene. This CDR3 has 14 amino acids. Trimming cost V 6 bases and J 3 bases, with 11 bases left between them. Germline CDR1 is MNHNY and CDR2 is SVGAGI (reference sequence). CDR3 nucleotide sequence: TGTGCCAGCAGAAAGGCTATAGACACCGGGGAGCTGTTTTTT. Its protein product is CASRKAIDTGELFF.

The chain combines TRBV7-2 with TRBJ2-4; TRBD1 agrees at 7 bases. Germline V CDR1 and CDR2: SGHTA, FQGNSA. Losses at the gene ends were 0 bases for V and 13 bases for J; bases not matched to a gene: 3. The CDR3 is 12 amino acids. The CDR3 bases are TGTGCCAGCAGCTTAGCTGACAGGGTCCAGTACTTC. Residues: CASSLADRVQYF.

This clone has a handful of counts. At one end the junction does not follow the germline gene, possibly because of a read error. V usage is TRBV5-1 and J usage is TRBJ1-1; D is uncertain. CDR1 is SGHRS, CDR2 YFSETQ, per germline. The CDR3 contains 13 residues. The CDR3 protein is CASGLRVNTEAFF. CDR3 sequence (DNA): TGCGCCAGCGGCTTGAGGGTGAACACTGAAGCTTTCTTT.

The V call is TRBV6-5, the J call TRBJ2-5; D may be TRBD2 (5 bases). CDR3 length: 14 amino acids. Germline V gene sequence: CDR1 MNHEY, CDR2 SVGAGI. Deletions cut 0 bases from V and 5 bases from J, with 10 bases between. This CDR3 is CASSYSKTKETQYF. Written as DNA, the CDR3 is TGTGCCAGCAGTTACTCGAAGACTAAGGAGACCCAGTACTTC.

This clone has just a few counts. The chain joins TRBV13 to TRBJ2-1; 11 positions agree with TRBD2. Germline V gives CDR1 PRHDT, CDR2 FYEKMQ (reference sequence). CDR3 length: 17 amino acids. The ends lost 4 bases at V and 8 bases at J; junction bases unmatched: 13. The CDR3 loop reads CASSYGVAGGPVDEQFF. CDR3 nucleotide sequence: TGTGCCAGCAGCTACGGGGTAGCGGGGGGGCCAGTAGATGAGCAGTTCTTC.